A single sample gave rise to the 21 T cell receptor beta chains below, sequenced in a study of OX40 agonist ivuxolimab in advanced cancers. Clones were sequenced by immunoSEQ multiplex PCR, and TCRdb holds only the in-frame ones, with some missing. The table lists roughly 48,000 clones, 65% to 85% of them singletons, with more than 0.95% in the top ten. Sequencing used CD4+ or CD8+ T cells sorted from blood, obtained in a trial of the OX40 agonist ivuxolimab. All receptors derive from an adult with an advanced solid tumor such as melanoma, head and neck, liver or kidney cancer.

The V and J genes are TRBV18 and TRBJ2-2; tentatively, D is TRBD1 (6 bases). Trimming pared 5 bases from V and 1 base from J, leaving 14 bases between. There are 16 residues in the CDR3. Germline V gene lookup returns CDR1 KGHSH and CDR2 LQKENI. For the CDR3, the DNA is TGTGCCAGCTCAAGCATCCCGACAGGGAACACCGGGGAGCTGTTTTTT. It is translated as CASSSIPTGNTGELFF. The full variable domain, with the rest looked up from reference TRBV18 and TRBJ2-2, is NAGVMQNPRHLVRRRGQEARLRCSPMKGHSHVYWYRQLPEEGLKFMVYLQKENIIDESGMPKERFSAEFPKEGPSILRIQQVVRGDSAAYFCASSSIPTGNTGELFFGEGSRLTVL.

CDR3 in amino acids: CATSRELVGEQFF. CDR3 DNA sequence: TGTGCCACCAGCAGAGAGCTAGTGGGTGAGCAGTTCTTC. The rearrangement uses TRBV15 and TRBJ2-1, with D uncertain. Germline V gene data show CDR1 as LNHNV and CDR2 as YYDKDF (reference sequence). The CDR3 is made up of 13 amino acids. With 0 bases removed from V and 9 bases from J, the gap between germline ends came to 9 bases.

The rearrangement joins TRBV7-8 to TRBJ2-2, with D possibly TRBD2 on 6 matching bases. V lost 5 bases and J 7 bases, leaving 23 bases between the germline ends. CDR3 length: 17 residues. CDR1 is SGHVS, CDR2 FQNEAQ, per germline. CDR3 DNA: TGTGCCAGCAGCCCCAGATCCCGGACCGTGGGGGGCGGGGAGCTGTTTTTT. Translated: CASSPRSRTVGGGELFF.

The chain recombines TRBV5-8 with TRBJ2-7, with 7 positions matching TRBD2. CDR3 length: 17 amino acids. With V trimmed by 4 bases and J by 4 bases, 17 bases remained unmatched. The germline gives CDR1 SGHTS, CDR2 YDEGEE. CDR3 nucleotide sequence: TGTGCCAGCAGCCGCTTCGGGGGAGGGGCTTATAGTTACGAGCAGTACTTC. Protein sequence: CASSRFGGGAYSYEQYF.

The V gene is TRBV27, the J gene TRBJ2-3; 14 nucleotides align to TRBD2. Losses at the gene ends were 2 bases for V and 7 bases for J; bases not matched to a gene: 14. The CDR3 covers 19 residues. Germline values: CDR1 MNHEY, CDR2 SMNVEV (reference sequence). The CDR3 protein is CASSLVVSGTSGGTNTQYF. The CDR3 nucleotides read TGTGCCAGCAGTTTAGTCGTCTCTGGGACTAGCGGGGGTACAAATACGCAGTATTTT.

V usage is TRBV19 and J usage is TRBJ2-5; D is perhaps TRBD2 (6 bases). Trimming stripped 5 bases from V and 9 bases from J, with 16 bases between. The germline V gene has CDR1 LNHDA and CDR2 SQIVND (reference sequence). CDR3 length: 13 residues. The CDR3 nucleotides read TGTGCCAGTAGTCGGGACTCGTTCGGGGCCCAGTACTTC. As protein: CASSRDSFGAQYF.

The genes are TRBV5-6 and TRBJ2-7, with D maybe TRBD2 (7 bases). Germline CDR1 SGHDT, CDR2 YYEEEE. The CDR3 has 15 residues. V was cut by 7 bases and J by 2 bases, with 19 bases left in between. The chain's CDR3 is CASLNWGGQTYEQYF. The CDR3 DNA is TGTGCCAGCTTAAACTGGGGGGGACAAACCTACGAGCAGTACTTC.

CDR3 region: CASGQGGGNSPLHF. As DNA, the CDR3 is TGTGCCAGCGGGCAGGGGGGCGGTAATTCACCCCTCCACTTT. This chain connects TRBV6-1 to TRBJ1-6; 7 bases match TRBD1. Germline CDR1 and CDR2: MNHNS and SASEGT. The CDR3 runs to 14 residues. J lost 6 bases, V lost 8 bases, and 7 bases had no gene match.

The chain employs TRBV11-2 and TRBJ2-1; TRBD1 might be the D (5 bases). The germline V gene has CDR1 SGHAT and CDR2 FQNNGV. The CDR3 is 14 amino acids. Between the trimmed V and J ends, which lost 4 bases and 4 bases, there was a span of 11 bases. CDR3 nucleotide sequence: TGTGCCAGCAGCTACACTCCAGGGTACAATGAGCAGTTCTTC. Residues: CASSYTPGYNEQFF.

The chain recombines TRBV9 with TRBJ1-2; maybe TRBD1 (5 bases). With 0 bases removed from V and 3 bases from J, the gap between germline ends came to 12 bases. The CDR3 is made up of 15 amino acids. Per germline, CDR1 SGDLS and CDR2 YYNGEE. CDR3 protein: CASSVGVRGDYGYTF. CDR3 DNA sequence: TGTGCCAGCAGCGTAGGGGTACGGGGCGACTATGGCTACACCTTC.

J is TRBJ2-7 and V is TRBV7-8, with 8 positions matching TRBD2. Trimming at V came to 5 bases and at J to 0 bases, leaving 3 bases not matched to a gene. Germline V lookup: CDR1 SGHVS, CDR2 FQNEAQ. The CDR3 contains 14 residues. The CDR3 spells CASSAGGSSYEQYF. The CDR3 DNA follows: TGTGCCAGCAGCGCGGGGGGAAGCTCCTACGAGCAGTACTTC. Full variable domain (rest looked up from reference TRBV7-8 and TRBJ2-7): GAGVSQSPRYKVAKRGQDVALRCDPISGHVSLFWYQQALGQGPEFLTYFQNEAQLDKSGLPSDRFFAERPEGSVSTLKIQRTQQEDSAVYLCASSAGGSSYEQYFGPGTRLTVT.

This chain uses TRBV10-3 with TRBJ2-3; 9 positions agree with TRBD2. The CDR3 loop spans 15 amino acids. J lost 3 bases, V lost 6 bases, and 7 bases had no gene match. Germline assignment: CDR1 ENHRY and CDR2 SYGVKD. CDR3 sequence (DNA): TGTGCCATCAGATCAGGCGGGGGGGCAACAGATACGCAGTATTTT. Its translation: CAIRSGGGATDTQYF.

This clone was recorded once. The genes are TRBV5-1 and TRBJ2-7; 8 positions match TRBD1. The CDR3 sequence is 15 residues long. Germline V gene data show CDR1 as SGHRS and CDR2 as YFSETQ. J was trimmed by 2 bases and V by 2 bases; bases with no gene match: 6. The DNA for the CDR3 is TGCGCCAGCAGCTTCGGACAGGGACGGGCCTACGAGCAGTACTTC. Translated: CASSFGQGRAYEQYF.

The chain uses TRBV6-1 and TRBJ2-1, with TRBD2 as a possible D gene (6 bases). Germline V lookup: CDR1 MNHNS, CDR2 SASEGT. The CDR3 is made up of 15 amino acids. V was clipped by 9 bases and J by 6 bases, with 21 bases between them. Written as DNA, the CDR3 is TGTGCCAGGCCGCTTGACCGGGACGGGGGCAATGAGCAGTTCTTC. This sequence encodes CARPLDRDGGNEQFF.

This chain links TRBV9 with TRBJ2-2, with a tentative D call TRBD2 (5 bases). Trimming took 0 bases from V and 7 from J, leaving 10 bases between them. Germline-derived CDR1 and CDR2 are SGDLS and YYNGEE. CDR3 size: 14 residues. CDR3 sequence (DNA): TGTGCCAGCAGCGTAGGGTTAGCGATCGGGGAGCTGTTTTTT. As protein: CASSVGLAIGELFF. Complete variable domain (other parts from reference TRBV9 and TRBJ2-2): DSGVTQTPKHLITATGQRVTLRCSPRSGDLSVYWYQQSLDQGLQFLIQYYNGEERAKGNILERFSAQQFPDLHSELNLSSLELGDSALYFCASSVGLAIGELFFGEGSRLTVL.

In DNA form, the CDR3 reads TGTGCCAGCCGGGACAGGGGCCTTTATAGCAATCAGCCCCAGCATTTT. Its translation is CASRDRGLYSNQPQHF. The V gene is TRBV19, the J gene TRBJ1-5; 10 positions agree with TRBD1. The CDR3 runs 16 residues. Looked up from germline, CDR1 is LNHDA and CDR2 is SQIVND (reference sequence). The V and J ends lost 9 bases and 0 bases, in that order; junction bases with no gene match: 8.

The J gene is TRBJ1-1, the V gene TRBV10-3; 10 nucleotides align to TRBD1. V was pared by 6 bases and J by 3 bases, with 7 bases of the junction left unmatched. Germline values: CDR1 ENHRY, CDR2 SYGVKD. The CDR3 has 15 residues. This chain's CDR3 is CAIRGPGTGDTEAFF. The CDR3 DNA reads TGTGCCATCAGGGGACCCGGGACAGGGGACACTGAAGCTTTCTTT.

The V gene is TRBV10-3, the J gene TRBJ2-2, with 11 nucleotides matching TRBD2. There are 13 residues in the CDR3. Looked up from germline, CDR1 is ENHRY and CDR2 is SYGVKD. V dropped 11 bases and J dropped 6; count of bases not matched to a gene: 5. DNA for the CDR3: TGTGCCTCGGGACTAGCGGAGCCCGGGGAGCTGTTTTTT. Translation gives CASGLAEPGELFF.

The chain employs TRBV2 and TRBJ2-5; D not resolved. Germline values: CDR1 SNHLY, CDR2 FYNNEI. CDR3 size: 14 residues. V was trimmed by 3 bases and J by 4 bases, leaving 12 bases between them. CDR3 sequence: CASSDGRLLETQYF. As DNA, the CDR3 is TGTGCCAGCAGTGATGGCCGTTTGCTAGAGACCCAGTACTTC.

The rearrangement links TRBV5-4 to TRBJ2-5, with 7 bases fitting TRBD1. With 2 bases clipped from V and 5 bases from J, the junction kept 6 bases outside the gene matches. Germline V CDR1 and CDR2: SGHNT, YYREEE (reference sequence). The CDR3 runs to 14 residues. CDR3 DNA: TGTGCCAGCAGCTTAAGGGGGCGGTTGGAGACCCAGTACTTC. It encodes CASSLRGRLETQYF.

This clone was observed a handful of times. The rearrangement uses TRBV7-2 and TRBJ2-7; perhaps D is TRBD1 or TRBD2 (5 bases each). Per the germline V gene, CDR1 is SGHTA and CDR2 is FQGNSA. There are 13 residues in the CDR3. Trimming stripped 6 bases from V and 6 bases from J, with 15 bases between. The chain's CDR3 is CASRSPPGLEQYF. The CDR3 bases are TGTGCCAGCAGGTCCCCCCCGGGGCTCGAGCAGTACTTC.